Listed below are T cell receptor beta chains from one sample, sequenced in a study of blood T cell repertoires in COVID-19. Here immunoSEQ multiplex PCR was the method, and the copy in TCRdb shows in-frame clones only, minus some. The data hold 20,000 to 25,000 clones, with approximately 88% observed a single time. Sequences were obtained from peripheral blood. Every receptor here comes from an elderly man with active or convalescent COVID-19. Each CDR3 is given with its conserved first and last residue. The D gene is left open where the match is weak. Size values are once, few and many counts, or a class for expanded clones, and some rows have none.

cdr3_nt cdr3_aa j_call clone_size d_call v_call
TGTGCCAGCTCACCCCAGCGGACAGGACTGACCCTGAACACTGAAGCTTTCTTT CASSPQRTGLTLNTEAFF TRBJ1-1 . TRBD1 TRBV18
TGTGCCAGCAGCTGGCCTAGCGGTTACAATGAGCAGTTCTTC CASSWPSGYNEQFF TRBJ2-1 once TRBD2 TRBV7-2
TGTGCCAGCAGCCCGGACAGGGCCGGGGCCAACGTCCTGACTTTC CASSPDRAGANVLTF TRBJ2-6 . TRBD1 TRBV11-1
TGTGCCACTTCGACTCAGGATACGCAGTATTTT CATSTQDTQYF TRBJ2-3 . . TRBV19
TGCGCCAGCAGCGCCGGGGGACCTAACTATGGCTACACCTTC CASSAGGPNYGYTF TRBJ1-2 . . TRBV5-1
TGTGCCAGCAGTGGTTCCCCGGGTGGCTACACCTTC CASSGSPGGYTF TRBJ1-2 . . TRBV2
TGCGCCAGCAGCTTGAATTCCCCAGACATGAACACTGAAGCTTTCTTT CASSLNSPDMNTEAFF TRBJ1-1 . . TRBV5-1
TGTGCCTGGAGTGTACTTCGGCGGGAAGGCGAGCAGTACTTC CAWSVLRREGEQYF TRBJ2-7 . . TRBV30
TGTGCCAGTAGTACTGGGACAGACATCTATGGCTACACCTTC CASSTGTDIYGYTF TRBJ1-2 . TRBD1 TRBV19
TGTGCCAGCAGCCGTCTCGGACAGGGCCAAGAGACCCAGTACTTC CASSRLGQGQETQYF TRBJ2-5 . TRBD1 TRBV5-6
TGTGCCACCAGTGATTTCCCTCAGGGGATGGGGCAGTATTTT CATSDFPQGMGQYF TRBJ2-3 . . TRBV24-1
TGTGCCTGGAGTGTCGGCAGGGGAACCGAAGCTTTCTTT CAWSVGRGTEAFF TRBJ1-1 . . TRBV30
TGTGCCAGCAGCCCCCTGGCGGGACAGGGTGAAAAACTGTTTTTT CASSPLAGQGEKLFF TRBJ1-4 . TRBD1 TRBV11-2
TGTGCCAGCAGTGAGAAAAGGGGTGGTTCACCCCTCCACTTT CASSEKRGGSPLHF TRBJ1-6 . . TRBV6-1
TGCGCCAGCAGCCAGGAGGACAGGGGGCCGCAGGCAGATACGCAGTATTTT CASSQEDRGPQADTQYF TRBJ2-3 . TRBD1 TRBV4-3
TGTGCCACCGCACGGGGCAGGGGAAATACCGGGGAGCTGTTTTTT CATARGRGNTGELFF TRBJ2-2 . . TRBV24-1
TGCAGCGTTGAATTGGTCAGGGGGCGCGATGGCTACACCTTC CSVELVRGRDGYTF TRBJ1-2 . TRBD1 TRBV29-1
TGTGCCAGCAGCCGGACGGGCGGGTACGAGCAGTACTTC CASSRTGGYEQYF TRBJ2-7 once . TRBV7-3
TGTGCCAGCAGCTTTGCAGGGGGTGGCAATCAGCCCCAGCATTTT CASSFAGGGNQPQHF TRBJ1-5 once TRBD1 TRBV5-5
TGTGCCAGCTCACCAATCGGGAACGATGAGCAGTTCTTC CASSPIGNDEQFF TRBJ2-1 . . TRBV18
TGTGCCAGCTCACCCACGACGGGAATGAACACTGAAGCTTTCTTT CASSPTTGMNTEAFF TRBJ1-1 . . TRBV18
TGTGCCTGGAGCCGACTAGCGGGAGGCCTAGATACGCAGTATTTT CAWSRLAGGLDTQYF TRBJ2-3 . TRBD2 TRBV30
TGTGCCAGCAGCCCCGAGACAGCTAAAATGAACACTGAAGCTTTCTTT CASSPETAKMNTEAFF TRBJ1-1 once . TRBV5-4
TGCAGCGTTGAGATTGCGGGCTCCTACGAGCAGTACTTC CSVEIAGSYEQYF TRBJ2-7 . . TRBV29-1
TGCGCCAGCAGCTTGGAGGGGGAAATCAATTCACCCCTCCACTTT CASSLEGEINSPLHF TRBJ1-6 . . TRBV5-1
TGTGCCAGCAGTTACGACAGGGTCTACGAGGTGCAGTACTTC CASSYDRVYEVQYF TRBJ2-7 . TRBD1 TRBV6-5
TGTGCCAGCAGCTTCCCCTCACAGGGGGGCCCTATAGGCTACACCTTC CASSFPSQGGPIGYTF TRBJ1-2 . TRBD1 TRBV11-1
TGTGCCAGCAGCTTAGCCTACAGGGGCAATGAGCAGTTCTTC CASSLAYRGNEQFF TRBJ2-1 . TRBD1 TRBV7-2
TGTGCCAGCTCACCGGGTCGGGACAATCAGCCCCAGCATTTT CASSPGRDNQPQHF TRBJ1-5 . . TRBV18
TGTGCCAGCAGTTTAGGTCTGGGGGCTCCTTTCTTT CASSLGLGAPFF TRBJ1-1 once . TRBV28
TGTGCCAGCAGCTTAGTTGGCCTGGCCGAAGAAAAACTGTTTTTT CASSLVGLAEEKLFF TRBJ1-4 . . TRBV7-9
TGTGCCAGCAGCTACCGGAGGGATACGCAGTATTTT CASSYRRDTQYF TRBJ2-3 . . TRBV3-1/TRBV3-2
TGTGCCAGCAGTGGTGGACTGGTCACAGATACGCAGTATTTT CASSGGLVTDTQYF TRBJ2-3 . . TRBV2
TGTGCCAGCAGGCTTAGCGGGGTCGCCTACGAGCAGTACTTC CASRLSGVAYEQYF TRBJ2-7 . TRBD2 TRBV28
TGTGCCAGCAGCTTAGTTCCGGGGTATAACTCCTACGAGCAGTACTTC CASSLVPGYNSYEQYF TRBJ2-7 . . TRBV11-2
TGTGCCAGTAGCCATGGAGACAGGCGGGGAAACACCATATATTTT CASSHGDRRGNTIYF TRBJ1-3 . . TRBV19
TGTGCCAGCAGCTTGGGCGGGGCCGCCATGTACACAGATACGCAGTATTTT CASSLGGAAMYTDTQYF TRBJ2-3 once . TRBV7-3
TGCGCCAGCAGCTGGGACAGGGGACGGCGAGAGACCCAGTACTTC CASSWDRGRRETQYF TRBJ2-5 . TRBD1 TRBV5-1
TGTGCCAGCATTCCCTGTTGCTGGGGCCAGGAGCAGTTCTTC CASIPCCWGQEQFF TRBJ2-1 . . TRBV21-1
TGTGCCAGCAGCTTAGTCGCAGGGGAGACCGGGGAGCTGTTTTTT CASSLVAGETGELFF TRBJ2-2 . . TRBV11-2